In this sample, the clone carrying this T cell receptor beta chain turned up once. What it recognizes is unknown. This entry is derived from a study of T cell responses to AZD1222 COVID-19 vaccine. The CDR3 runs to 15 residues. CDR1 and CDR2 (germline): SNHLY, FYNNEI. V lost 6 bases and J lost 2; bases outside the gene matches: 6. The data were produced by immunoSEQ multiplex PCR, yet TCRdb's version contains in-frame clones alone and is incomplete. The data contain approximately 92,000 clones, approximately 90% of them singletons. General observations from the study: The repertoires were collected only after the peak T cell response. Reportedly, nearly half of unique spike TCRs recognized epitopes outside B.1.351/B.1.1.7 mutations.

This sequence joins TRBV2 and TRBJ1-5; 8 bases are shared with TRBD1. The TCR originated in an adult in good health. This sample comprised peripheral blood, obtained on day 0 of AZD1222 vaccination. For the CDR3, the DNA is TGTGCCAGCAGAACTGGACAGGGCCGCAATCAGCCCCAGCATTTT. It codes for CASRTGQGRNQPQHF.